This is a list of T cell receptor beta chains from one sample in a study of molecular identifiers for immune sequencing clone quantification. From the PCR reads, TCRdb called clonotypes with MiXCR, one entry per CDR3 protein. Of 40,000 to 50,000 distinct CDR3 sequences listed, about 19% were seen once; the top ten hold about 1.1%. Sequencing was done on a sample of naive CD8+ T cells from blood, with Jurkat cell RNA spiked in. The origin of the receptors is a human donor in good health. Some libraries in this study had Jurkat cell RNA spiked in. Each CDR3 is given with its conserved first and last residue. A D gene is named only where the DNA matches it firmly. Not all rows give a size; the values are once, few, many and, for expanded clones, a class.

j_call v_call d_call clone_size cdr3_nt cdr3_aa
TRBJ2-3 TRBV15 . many TGTGCCACCACGGCGGGAGAGGGGGTATCGCAGTATTTT CATTAGEGVSQYF
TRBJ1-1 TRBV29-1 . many TGCAGCGTTGAATTCGGAAGGGATCCTGAAGCTTTCTTT CSVEFGRDPEAFF
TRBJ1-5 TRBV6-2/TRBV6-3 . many TGTGCCAGCAGAAGGTACATTGGTTGGGATCAGCCCCAGCATTTT CASRRYIGWDQPQHF
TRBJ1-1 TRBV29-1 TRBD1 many TGCAGCGGGACGGGACAGGGGTGGACTGAAGCTTTCTTT CSGTGQGWTEAFF
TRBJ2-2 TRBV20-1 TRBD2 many TGCAGTGCTAGTCTAGCGGGAGTGGGTATCACCGGGGAGCTGTTTTTT CSASLAGVGITGELFF
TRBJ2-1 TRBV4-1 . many TGCGCCAGCAGCCAAGGAGATAGGGGTTTTGTCAATGAGCAGTTCTTC CASSQGDRGFVNEQFF
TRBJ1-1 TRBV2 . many TGTGCCAGCAGTGAAAGTCCGCCAACTACCATGTGGACTGAAGCTTTCTTT CASSESPPTTMWTEAFF
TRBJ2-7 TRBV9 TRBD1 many TGTGCCAGCAGCGGTTACTCGCGACAGGGCGAGCAGTACTTC CASSGYSRQGEQYF
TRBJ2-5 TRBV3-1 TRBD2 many TGTGCCAGCAGCCGATCGGGACTAGCGGGAGTAGAGACCCAGTACTTC CASSRSGLAGVETQYF
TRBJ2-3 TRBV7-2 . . TGTGCCGGCAGCTTAAATTTCCGGAAGGGTTTCACAGATACGCAGTATTTT CAGSLNFRKGFTDTQYF
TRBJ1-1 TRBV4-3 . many TGCGCCAGCAGCCCCCTTTGGGGGGCTGGGGACACTGAAGCTTTCTTT CASSPLWGAGDTEAFF
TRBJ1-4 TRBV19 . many TGTGCCAGCAGGCCCCCCCACCGGGACACAGAGGAAAAACTGTTTTTT CASRPPHRDTEEKLFF
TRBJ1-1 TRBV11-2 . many TGTGCCACCGCAGCTGGGGGCCCTGAAGCTTTCTTT CATAAGGPEAFF
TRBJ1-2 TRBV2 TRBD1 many TGTGCCAGTGTAGACAGGGTCCTCCATGGCTACACCTTC CASVDRVLHGYTF
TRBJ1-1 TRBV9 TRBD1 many TGTGCCAGCAGCGAACAGGGGGCTCGGACTGAAGCTTTCTTT CASSEQGARTEAFF
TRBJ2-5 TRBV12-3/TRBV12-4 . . TGTGCCAGCAGCTTAGTGGGGTCCCAAGACACCCAGTACTTT CASSLVGSQDTQYF
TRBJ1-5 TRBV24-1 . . TGTGCCACCAGTGATGACATTGGATATAGCAATCAGCCCCAGCATTTT CATSDDIGYSNQPQHF
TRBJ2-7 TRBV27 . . TGTGCCAGCAGTGGCAACTCCTACGGGCAGTACTTC CASSGNSYGQYF
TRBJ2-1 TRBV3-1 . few TGTGCCAGCAGCCAAGTACCTGGGGATGAGCAGTTCTTC CASSQVPGDEQFF
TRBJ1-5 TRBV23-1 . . TGCGCCAGGGGTGTCCCGTGTAAACAGCCCCAGCATTTT CARGVPCKQPQHF
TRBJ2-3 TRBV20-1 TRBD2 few TGCAGTGCTAAACCCGGGACTAGCGGGAGGACAGGTACGCAGTATTTT CSAKPGTSGRTGTQYF
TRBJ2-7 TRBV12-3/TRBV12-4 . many TGTGCCAGCACCCTTGGGGGGGCTGGCTCCTACGAGCAGTACTTC CASTLGGAGSYEQYF